Listed here is a single T cell receptor beta chain. This sample was taken from a study of human T cells and chemical hapten exposure. The authors' total RNA extraction used unfractionated whole blood. Germline V gene data show CDR1 as MNHEY and CDR2 as SVGAGI. The CDR3 runs to 14 residues. Trimming removed 0 bases at V and 5 bases at J, with 9 bases between. TCRdb reprocessed the 5' RACE reads via MiXCR and lists one record per CDR3 protein. Of about 110,000 distinct CDR3 sequences in the sample, around a fifth were seen once. The sequence was collected from a human donor in good health. V gene TRBV6-5 combines with J gene TRBJ2-3; perhaps TRBD1 as D (5 bases). The CDR3 reads CASSYSGQGDTQYF. CDR3 sequence (DNA): TGTGCCAGCAGTTACTCAGGCCAGGGAGATACGCAGTATTTT.